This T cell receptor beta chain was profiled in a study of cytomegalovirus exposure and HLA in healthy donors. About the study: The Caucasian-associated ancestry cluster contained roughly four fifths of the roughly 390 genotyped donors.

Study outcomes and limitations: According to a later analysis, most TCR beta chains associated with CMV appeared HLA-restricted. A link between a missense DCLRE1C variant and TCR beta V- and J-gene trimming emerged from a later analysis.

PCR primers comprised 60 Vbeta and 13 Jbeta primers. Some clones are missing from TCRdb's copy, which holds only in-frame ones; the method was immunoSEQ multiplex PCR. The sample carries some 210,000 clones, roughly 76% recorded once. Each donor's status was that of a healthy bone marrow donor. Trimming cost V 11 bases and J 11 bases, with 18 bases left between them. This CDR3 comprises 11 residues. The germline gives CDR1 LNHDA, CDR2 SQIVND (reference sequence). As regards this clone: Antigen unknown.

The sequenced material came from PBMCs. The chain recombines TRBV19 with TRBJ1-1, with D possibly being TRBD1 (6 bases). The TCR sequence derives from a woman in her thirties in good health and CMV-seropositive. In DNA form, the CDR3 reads TGTGCCTCACGAGGGCAGGGGATCGCTTTCTTT. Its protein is CASRGQGIAFF.